These 15 T cell receptor beta chains were all obtained from the same sample, sequenced in a study of cytomegalovirus exposure and HLA in healthy donors. Amplification used 60 Vbeta primers and 13 Jbeta primers. Repertoires were generated with immunoSEQ multiplex PCR, while TCRdb's copy carries only in-frame clones and drops some. The sample includes about 57,000 clones, 79% of them seen just once. Sequenced sample: PBMCs. Source of these receptors: a woman aged 25 to 39 in good health and CMV-seronegative.

V gene TRBV30 combines with J gene TRBJ1-4; tentative D call: TRBD1 (6 bases). Germline-derived CDR1 and CDR2 are GTSNPN and SVGIG (reference sequence). The V end was cut by 5 bases, the J end by 7 bases, with 14 bases between. The CDR3 loop spans 13 amino acids. The CDR3 nucleotides read TGTGCCTGGGGACAGTCCCCTAGTGAAAAACTGTTTTTT. Translating it yields CAWGQSPSEKLFF.

This chain connects TRBV19 to TRBJ2-1; 10 bases are a match to TRBD1. Looked up from germline, CDR1 is LNHDA and CDR2 is SQIVND (reference sequence). The CDR3 covers 16 residues. Trimming at V came to 4 bases and at J to 7 bases, leaving 10 bases not matched to a gene. Here the CDR3 reads CASSTRDRGNRNEQFF. CDR3 in DNA: TGTGCCAGTAGTACCCGGGACAGGGGAAATAGGAATGAGCAGTTCTTC.

The rearrangement links TRBV7-9 to TRBJ2-5; D perhaps matches TRBD2 (5 bases). Deletions cut 5 bases from V and 4 bases from J, with 14 bases between. Germline CDR1 is SEHNR and CDR2 is FQNEAQ (reference sequence). CDR3 length equals 14 residues. CDR3 DNA sequence: TGTGCCAGCAGCACTCGGGCGGCGGGAGAGACCCAGTACTTC. It translates to CASSTRAAGETQYF.

The V call is TRBV6-1, the J call TRBJ2-1; TRBD1 is a possible D gene (7 bases). This CDR3 spans 15 amino acids. The V end lost 8 bases, the J end lost 9 bases, and 23 bases lay between the germline ends. Germline CDR1 reads MNHNS; CDR2 reads SASEGT. For the CDR3, the DNA is TGTGCCAGCGGCCCAACAGGGGCCGAGGGAGGTGAGCAGTTCTTC. It encodes CASGPTGAEGGEQFF.

J is TRBJ2-3 and V is TRBV5-1; 9 bases are shared with TRBD2. CDR3 length: 14 amino acids. The germline CDR1 and CDR2 sequences are SGHRS and YFSETQ. Trimming took 5 bases from V and 2 from J; bases not matched to a gene: 3. In nucleotides, the CDR3 is TGCGCCAGCAGTCGACTAGCGGACACAGATACGCAGTATTTT. Its translation is CASSRLADTDTQYF.

In nucleotides, the CDR3 is TGTGCCAGCTCACTCGGGACATCTGGGGCCAACGTCCTGACTTTC. Encoded protein: CASSLGTSGANVLTF. The chain couples TRBV18 to TRBJ2-6, with D perhaps matching TRBD1 (6 bases). Trimming shortened V by 4 bases and J by 1 base, and 8 bases separated the two germline ends. The germline V gene has CDR1 KGHSH and CDR2 LQKENI. The CDR3 covers 15 residues.

This chain connects TRBV19 to TRBJ2-3, with D maybe TRBD2 (6 bases). The V end was cut by 5 bases, the J end by 2 bases, with 14 bases between. CDR1 is LNHDA and CDR2 is SQIVND in the germline V gene (reference sequence). The CDR3 covers 15 residues. The CDR3 spells CASSPTGGLTDTQYF. DNA for the CDR3: TGTGCCAGTAGTCCGACTGGGGGACTCACAGATACGCAGTATTTT.

The rearrangement uses TRBV19 and TRBJ1-3; tentatively, D is TRBD1 (6 bases). CDR3 length equals 13 residues. V shed 7 bases and J shed 2 bases, with 9 bases lying between them. CDR1 is LNHDA and CDR2 is SQIVND in the germline V gene (reference sequence). DNA of the CDR3: TGTGCCAGTACGAGGGGGACTGGAAACACCATATATTTT. It yields the protein CASTRGTGNTIYF.

The J gene is TRBJ1-2, the V gene TRBV5-1, with TRBD1 matching over 12 bases. This CDR3 comprises 16 residues. Unmatched junction bases numbered 10, after V lost 4 bases and J lost 6 bases. The germline V gene has CDR1 SGHRS and CDR2 YFSETQ. In DNA form, the CDR3 reads TGCGCCAGCAGCGCCGGGACAGGGGGCAGAGGGGATGGCTACACCTTC. Protein product: CASSAGTGGRGDGYTF.

This chain joins TRBV5-1 and TRBJ1-3, with D possibly being TRBD1 (6 bases). Per the germline V gene, CDR1 is SGHRS and CDR2 is YFSETQ. This CDR3 has 13 amino acids. Trimming stripped 4 bases from V and 1 base from J, with 6 bases between. This CDR3 is CASSQGSGNTIYF. CDR3 sequence (DNA): TGCGCCAGCAGCCAGGGGTCTGGAAACACCATATATTTT.

The V gene is TRBV7-9, the J gene TRBJ2-7; tentative D call: TRBD2 (5 bases). The CDR3 sequence is 12 residues long. Germline CDR1 SEHNR, CDR2 FQNEAQ (reference sequence). Trimming took 1 base from V and 5 from J, leaving 6 bases between them. The CDR3 DNA follows: TGTGCCAGCAGCTTAGGAGGGCACGAGCAGTACTTC. Its protein is CASSLGGHEQYF.

This clone has only a few counts. The chain uses TRBV7-9 and TRBJ1-4; 11 bases match TRBD1. The J segment lost 8 bases and the V segment lost 5 bases, leaving 4 bases of the junction unmatched. The germline V gene encodes CDR1 SEHNR and CDR2 FQNEAQ (reference sequence). This CDR3 is built from 14 residues. In DNA, the CDR3 is TGTGCCAGCAGCCCGGGACAGGGGGACGAAAAACTGTTTTTT. As protein: CASSPGQGDEKLFF.

The J gene is TRBJ1-1, the V gene TRBV7-2; D is perhaps TRBD1 (5 bases). This CDR3 is built from 14 residues. The germline V and J ends were trimmed by 5 bases and 11 bases, with 21 bases remaining between them. The germline CDR1 and CDR2 sequences are SGHTA and FQGNSA. The CDR3 DNA reads as TGTGCCAGCAGCCTTCAGGGCGCCATAAGTGGGGCTTTCTTT. Its protein is CASSLQGAISGAFF.

The V gene is TRBV2, the J gene TRBJ2-5, with 9 bases identical to TRBD1. CDR1 is SNHLY and CDR2 is FYNNEI in the germline V gene. After removal of 6 bases from V and 5 bases from J, the junction contained 4 bases not matched to a gene. The length of the CDR3 is 13 residues. CDR3 in amino acids: CASRQGARETQYF. DNA for the CDR3: TGTGCCAGCAGACAGGGGGCGAGGGAGACCCAGTACTTC.

This chain uses TRBV5-4 with TRBJ1-1; D unclear. CDR3 length: 15 residues. V was clipped by 2 bases and J by 3 bases, with 14 bases between them. From germline, CDR1 is SGHNT and CDR2 YYREEE (reference sequence). CDR3 nucleotide sequence: TGTGCCAGCAGCTTTGGTACAATTGGTTACACTGAAGCTTTCTTT. Its protein product is CASSFGTIGYTEAFF. Filled out from reference TRBV5-4 and TRBJ1-1, the complete variable domain reads ETGVTQSPTHLIKTRGQQVTLRCSSQSGHNTVSWYQQALGQGPQFIFQYYREEENGRGNFPPRFSGLQFPNYSSELNVNALELDDSALYLCASSFGTIGYTEAFFGQGTRLTVV.